A single sample gave rise to the 22 T cell receptor beta chains below, sequenced in a study of blood T cell repertoires in COVID-19. Method: immunoSEQ multiplex PCR; TCRdb's copy keeps in-frame clones and lacks some. This table holds about 210,000 clones, under 95% found once. The sample consisted of peripheral blood. The receptor source for this set is a man younger than 45 with acute or convalescent COVID-19.

This rearrangement joins TRBV18 to TRBJ2-1, with 7 bases matching TRBD2. This CDR3 comprises 16 residues. After removal of 2 bases from V and 2 bases from J, the junction contained 6 bases not matched to a gene. Germline V gene lookup returns CDR1 KGHSH and CDR2 LQKENI. The CDR3 spells CASSPIGGSTYNEQFF. The CDR3 DNA is TGTGCCAGCTCACCAATAGGCGGGAGTACCTACAATGAGCAGTTCTTC.

The chain carries TRBV11-2 and TRBJ2-3, with 10 positions matching TRBD1. V lost 5 bases, J lost 1 base, and 3 bases stayed unmatched. The length of the CDR3 is 15 residues. CDR1 is SGHAT, CDR2 FQNNGV, per germline. The CDR3 loop is CASSDGTGGTDTQYF. The CDR3 DNA is TGTGCCAGCAGCGATGGGACAGGGGGCACAGATACGCAGTATTTT.

V gene TRBV9 combines with J gene TRBJ2-3; TRBD2 matches 9 bases. There are 13 residues in the CDR3. CDR1 SGDLS and CDR2 YYNGEE come from the germline V gene. V lost 4 bases to trimming and J lost 9 bases; unmatched junction nucleotides: 6. CDR3 in amino acids: CASSPRGGYTQYF. The DNA for the CDR3 is TGTGCCAGCAGCCCGCGGGGGGGGTACACGCAGTATTTT. Complete variable domain (other parts from reference TRBV9 and TRBJ2-3): DSGVTQTPKHLITATGQRVTLRCSPRSGDLSVYWYQQSLDQGLQFLIQYYNGEERAKGNILERFSAQQFPDLHSELNLSSLELGDSALYFCASSPRGGYTQYFGPGTRLTVL.

The rearrangement links TRBV19 to TRBJ1-2; perhaps TRBD1 as D (5 bases). The CDR3 loop spans 16 amino acids. CDR1 and CDR2 (germline): LNHDA, SQIVND (reference sequence). Trimming took off 0 bases at V and 6 bases at J, with 17 bases between the two ends. This chain's CDR3 is CASSIDLRGLPDGYTF. In DNA form, the CDR3 reads TGTGCCAGTAGTATAGATTTGAGGGGACTTCCAGATGGCTACACCTTC.

In DNA form, the CDR3 reads TGTGCCAGCAGTGACCACCGGGACAGGGGAACTTCTAATGAAAAACTGTTTTTT. As protein: CASSDHRDRGTSNEKLFF. The chain links TRBV7-8 to TRBJ1-4; 10 nucleotides line up with TRBD1. V lost 6 bases and J lost 3; bases outside the gene matches: 13. CDR1 and CDR2 from the germline V gene are SGHVS and FQNEAQ. The CDR3 spans 18 residues.

In its sample, this clone was seen once. V gene TRBV27 combines with J gene TRBJ2-3; tentative D call: TRBD1 (5 bases). Per the germline V gene, CDR1 is MNHEY and CDR2 is SMNVEV (reference sequence). This CDR3 has 15 residues. With 3 bases removed from V and 1 base from J, the gap between germline ends came to 11 bases. Here the CDR3 DNA reads TGTGCCAGCAGTTTGGGGCGGCCCCGCACAGATACGCAGTATTTT. Translation gives CASSLGRPRTDTQYF.

The J gene is TRBJ2-3, the V gene TRBV29-1; possible D gene TRBD2, 5 bases. CDR3 length equals 13 residues. Germline-derived CDR1 and CDR2 are SQVTM and ANQGSEA. The CDR3 spells CRARGPGTDTQYF. The CDR3 nucleotides read TGCAGGGCGCGAGGGCCCGGCACAGATACGCAGTATTTT.

V is TRBV4-1 and J is TRBJ1-1, with D hard to call. CDR1 is MGHRA, CDR2 YSYEKL, per germline. The CDR3 runs 13 residues. V was trimmed by 8 bases and J by 3 bases, leaving 13 bases between them. As DNA, the CDR3 is TGCGCCAGCCGCGGAGTTCTGGACACTGAAGCTTTCTTT. Translated, it gives CASRGVLDTEAFF.

V and J are TRBV7-9 and TRBJ1-4; no clear D. The CDR3 loop spans 11 amino acids. V was trimmed by 9 bases and J by 2 bases, leaving 4 bases between them. Looked up from germline, CDR1 is SEHNR and CDR2 is FQNEAQ (reference sequence). The CDR3 DNA reads TGTGCCAGTGGCACTAATGAAAAACTGTTTTTT. Protein sequence: CASGTNEKLFF.

The CDR3 DNA is TGTGCCAGCAGCTTGACTCCGGGACTGGCAAGCACAGATACGCAGTATTTT. Encoded protein: CASSLTPGLASTDTQYF. This sequence joins TRBV5-4 and TRBJ2-3; tentative D call: TRBD2 (6 bases). CDR3 length equals 17 residues. The V end was cut by 1 base, the J end by 0 bases, with 15 bases between. CDR1 is SGHNT, CDR2 YYREEE, per germline (reference sequence).

This clone has a single count. J is TRBJ1-4 and V is TRBV6-5; D ambiguous. V dropped 5 bases and J dropped 4 bases, with 8 bases sitting between them. Germline values: CDR1 MNHEY, CDR2 SVGAGI. CDR3 length: 13 residues. CDR3 residues: CASSLRRNEKLFF. The CDR3 bases are TGTGCCAGCAGTCTCCGTCGTAATGAAAAACTGTTTTTT.

This chain uses TRBV28 with TRBJ2-5, with TRBD2 matching 7 bases. V shed 8 bases and J 5 bases; nucleotides not matched to a gene: 14. In germline, CDR1 is MDHEN, CDR2 SYDVKM. The CDR3 contains 15 residues. The CDR3 sequence: CASGGVTSPRETQYF. In nucleotides, the CDR3 is TGTGCCAGCGGGGGGGTTACCTCCCCTAGGGAGACCCAGTACTTC.

J is TRBJ1-5 and V is TRBV11-1; 7 bases line up with TRBD1. The junction had 9 bases not matched to a gene; V was cut back by 5 bases and J by 5 bases. The CDR3 extends over 15 amino acids. Germline assignment: CDR1 SGHAT and CDR2 FQDESV (reference sequence). CDR3 bases: TGTGCCAGCAGCCCAGGGACAGACACCCATCAGCCCCAGCATTTT. Translating it yields CASSPGTDTHQPQHF.

This clone was detected once. J is TRBJ1-6 and V is TRBV4-1; D unresolved. V was clipped by 1 base and J by 13 bases, with 17 bases between them. The CDR3 spans 15 residues. The germline CDR1 and CDR2 sequences are MGHRA and YSYEKL. The CDR3 DNA follows: TGCGCCAGCAGCCAAGTGGAGGGTCAACAAATCCCCCTCCACTTT. It yields the protein CASSQVEGQQIPLHF.

The chain is built from TRBV7-9 and TRBJ1-2, with no clear D. The V gene lost 0 bases and the J gene lost 8 bases, with 10 bases spanning the gap. Germline V CDR1 and CDR2: SEHNR, FQNEAQ (reference sequence). The CDR3 length is 13 residues. CDR3 DNA sequence: TGTGCCAGCAGCTTAGCACGGGGTGTCGGCTACACCTTC. Translating it yields CASSLARGVGYTF. The full variable domain, rest sourced from reference TRBV7-9 and TRBJ1-2, is DTGVSQNPRHKITKRGQNVTFRCDPISEHNRLYWYRQTLGQGPEFLTYFQNEAQLEKSRLLSDRFSAERPKGSFSTLEIQRTEQGDSAMYLCASSLARGVGYTFGSGTRLTVV.

V is TRBV6-5 and J is TRBJ2-7; 7 bases fit TRBD1. The CDR3 extends over 16 amino acids. Per germline, CDR1 MNHEY and CDR2 SVGAGI. V was pared by 2 bases and J by 0 bases, with 7 bases of the junction left unmatched. The CDR3 reads CASSYTTTGSSYEQYF. CDR3 sequence (DNA): TGTGCCAGCAGTTACACCACGACAGGGAGCTCCTACGAGCAGTACTTC.

This chain joins TRBV7-2 and TRBJ2-1; 7 bases agree with TRBD2. This CDR3 is built from 16 residues. V lost 1 base, J lost 6 bases, and 9 bases stayed unmatched. Looked up from germline, CDR1 is SGHTA and CDR2 is FQGNSA. The DNA for the CDR3 is TGTGCCAGCAGCTTAGTGGGCGGGAGTGGACGCAATGAGCAGTTCTTC. This encodes CASSLVGGSGRNEQFF.

The chain is built from TRBV7-3 and TRBJ1-1, with 9 bases aligning to TRBD1. Germline CDR1 and CDR2: SGHTA and FQGTGA. This CDR3 is built from 14 residues. J lost 7 bases, V lost 5 bases, and 8 bases had no gene match. The CDR3 loop is CASSLTGGSSEAFF. CDR3 nucleotide sequence: TGTGCCAGCAGCCTGACAGGGGGTTCGAGTGAAGCTTTCTTT.

The chain couples TRBV4-2 to TRBJ2-3, with D perhaps TRBD1 (6 bases). The CDR3 is 14 residues long. With 0 bases removed from V and 6 bases from J, the gap between germline ends came to 10 bases. Germline assignment: CDR1 LGHNA and CDR2 YNFKEQ. The CDR3 DNA reads TGTGCCAGCAGCCAAGAATGGGGGCGGGATACGCAGTATTTT. Encoded protein: CASSQEWGRDTQYF.

The genes are TRBV6-5 and TRBJ2-7, with 8 bases identical to TRBD2. The CDR3 consists of 14 residues. V shed 7 bases and J 2 bases; nucleotides not matched to a gene: 7. The V gene's germline CDR1 is MNHEY and CDR2 SVGAGI. The DNA for the CDR3 is TGTGCCAGCACTCGAAGGCGGGGGGCCTACGAGCAGTACTTC. It is translated as CASTRRRGAYEQYF.

The rearrangement links TRBV29-1 to TRBJ2-1, with D uncertain. V was shortened by 3 bases and J by 2 bases, with 5 bases between the two germline ends. The CDR3 spans 12 residues. Germline-derived CDR1 and CDR2 are SQVTM and ANQGSEA. The CDR3 sequence is CSVDETYNEQFF. DNA of the CDR3: TGCAGCGTTGATGAGACCTACAATGAGCAGTTCTTC.

This clone was detected only once. J is TRBJ2-2 and V is TRBV19; D is perhaps TRBD1 (6 bases). V was clipped by 6 bases and J by 0 bases, with 17 bases between them. Germline assignment: CDR1 LNHDA and CDR2 SQIVND (reference sequence). There are 17 residues in the CDR3. CDR3 nucleotides: TGTGCCAGTAGCTATCTTGGGGGCACATCGAACACCGGGGAGCTGTTTTTT. It translates to CASSYLGGTSNTGELFF.